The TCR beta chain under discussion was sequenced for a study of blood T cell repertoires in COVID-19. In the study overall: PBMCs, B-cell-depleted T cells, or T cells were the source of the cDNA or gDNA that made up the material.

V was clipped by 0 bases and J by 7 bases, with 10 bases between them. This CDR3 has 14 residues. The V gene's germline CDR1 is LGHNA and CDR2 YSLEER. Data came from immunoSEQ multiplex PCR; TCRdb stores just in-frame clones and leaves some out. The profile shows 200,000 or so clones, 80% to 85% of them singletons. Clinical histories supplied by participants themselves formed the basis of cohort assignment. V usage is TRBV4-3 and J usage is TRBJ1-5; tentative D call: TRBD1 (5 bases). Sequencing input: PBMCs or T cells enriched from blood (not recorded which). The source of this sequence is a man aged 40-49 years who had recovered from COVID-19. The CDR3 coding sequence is TGCGCCAGCAGCCAAGATTTGCAGGGCCAGCCCCAGCATTTT. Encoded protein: CASSQDLQGQPQHF.